This T cell receptor beta chain was sequenced during a study of cytomegalovirus exposure and HLA in healthy donors. Study-level findings and limits: Across all donors, roughly uniform sequencing depth was an assumption of the presence/absence analyses. It was shown in a later analysis that HLA-associated TCR beta chains were more clonally expanded than other, equally common chains. A later analysis found common viral pathogens apparently linked to several of the most significant clusters.

Use of 60 Vbeta and 13 Jbeta primers characterized the PCR. Repertoires were generated with immunoSEQ multiplex PCR, while TCRdb's copy carries only in-frame clones and drops some. The sample shows under 200,000 clones, 80% to 90% of them seen only once. About this clone itself: Its antigen is still unknown.

Germline CDR1 reads WSHSY; CDR2 reads SAAADI. This CDR3 is 16 amino acids long. The V segment lost 4 bases and the J segment 4 bases; nucleotides outside the gene matches: 12. This TCR was recovered from a woman in her 30s in good health and CMV-seronegative. The sequenced material came from PBMCs. The chain links TRBV10-2 to TRBJ2-5; 7 bases match TRBD2. Here the CDR3 DNA reads TGCGCCAGCAGTGGGGGGGGAGCGGGGTTTGGAGAGACCCAGTACTTC. It codes for CASSGGGAGFGETQYF.